This T cell receptor (beta chain) comes out of a study of blood T cell repertoires in COVID-19. As for the study in general: T cells, B-cell-depleted T cells, or PBMCs provided the cDNA or gDNA that served as material.

This clone was seen just once. V lost 5 bases to trimming and J lost 7 bases, with 19 bases between them. Per germline, CDR1 SGHRS and CDR2 YFSETQ. This CDR3 spans 14 amino acids. Authors' analysis steps: Estimates of nucleated cell counts were drawn from the amplification of reference gene primers. Produced via immunoSEQ multiplex PCR; TCRdb's table is partial and in-frame only. V and J calls and clone size are given by that table; D and trimming were obtained from the DNA. Here the sample spans around 39,000 clones, just over 85% being singletons. The receptor was derived from a man aged 55 to 70 with active COVID-19. Sequenced input: peripheral blood. The chain uses TRBV5-1 and TRBJ2-7; a weak D match, TRBD2 (5 bases). In DNA, the CDR3 is TGCGCCAGCAGGGGAGACGGGATAGTGCTGGAGCAGTACTTC. Amino acid sequence: CASRGDGIVLEQYF.